Listed below are T cell receptor beta chains from one sample, sequenced in a study of PD-1 blockade in classical Hodgkin lymphoma. Data came from immunoSEQ multiplex PCR; TCRdb stores just in-frame clones and leaves some out. The table records some 3,200 clones, 70% to 80% of them present only once. Sequences were obtained from CD8+ T cells from blood. The receptors shown here come from a human donor with classical Hodgkin lymphoma. Each CDR3 is given without its conserved first and last residue. Clone size is not always given. Where it is, it says once, few, many or a class for expanded clones.

V: TRBV10-2
size: NA
CDR3: ASRGEVTGELF

V: TRBV19
size: few
CDR3: ASSYAGASTDTQY

V: TRBV6-6
size: NA
CDR3: ASSYSANYGYT

V: TRBV4-3
size: NA
CDR3: ASSQDRKGREETQY

V: TRBV6-5
size: NA
CDR3: ASSSIQGNEQY

V: TRBV9
size: few
CDR3: ASSDGTGGYEQY

V: TRBV4-3
size: once
CDR3: ASSPEQGTDYGYT

V: TRBV19
size: NA
CDR3: ASSITVPDTQY

V: TRBV15
size: once
CDR3: ATSSRQITGELF

V: TRBV28
size: NA
CDR3: ASRPWTGVSYEQY

V: TRBV9
size: NA
CDR3: ASSVEGYPGANVLT

V: TRBV5-1
size: NA
CDR3: ASSFLYEQY

V: TRBV9
size: NA
CDR3: ASSANGQGGHEKLF

V: TRBV7-9
size: NA
CDR3: ASSQDSYAGELF

V: TRBV10-2
size: NA
CDR3: ATALTTVNTEAF

V: TRBV15
size: NA
CDR3: ATSRDLEWDRGRFGYT

V: TRBV19
size: NA
CDR3: ASSIDSAYEQY

V: TRBV5-1
size: NA
CDR3: ASSLVSGSMGELF

V: TRBV7-6
size: NA
CDR3: ASSSPAGTSTDTQY

V: TRBV5-5
size: NA
CDR3: ASSLVLLGSYEQY

V: TRBV2
size: NA
CDR3: ASSEEEDLYNEQF

V: TRBV19
size: NA
CDR3: ARQKDRGLPTNEKLF

V: TRBV28
size: NA
CDR3: ASSLSAGVGYEQY

V: TRBV27
size: NA
CDR3: ASSSTPGRKGYRTEAF

V: TRBV29-1
size: NA
CDR3: SVDFRALIIDTQY

V: TRBV29-1
size: NA
CDR3: SVESSGESYEQY

V: TRBV11-2
size: NA
CDR3: ASSLDNGIQY

V: TRBV7-9
size: NA
CDR3: ASRDRGLGEQY

V: TRBV27
size: NA
CDR3: ASSFGTATSNVLT

V: TRBV16
size: NA
CDR3: ASSLPGHLAYGYT

V: TRBV9
size: NA
CDR3: ASSVGQTYEQY

V: TRBV7-9
size: NA
CDR3: ASSSDRDQPQH

V: TRBV5-4
size: NA
CDR3: ASSFGQGVYEQY

V: TRBV27
size: NA
CDR3: ASTPGGSYEQY

V: TRBV19
size: NA
CDR3: ASSSEVGNTGELF

V: TRBV27
size: NA
CDR3: ASSPNPDRGPRYGYT

V: TRBV27
size: NA
CDR3: ASRGTGGYEQY

V: TRBV9
size: NA
CDR3: ASSVGWGGNELF

V: TRBV6-6
size: few
CDR3: ASSYSMLMNTEAF

V: TRBV28
size: NA
CDR3: ASSFQGGNYEQY

V: TRBV4-3
size: NA
CDR3: ASSQEVGGDLGKLF

V: TRBV10-2
size: NA
CDR3: ASSEGVGEY

V: TRBV7-2
size: NA
CDR3: ASSTGLSFYGYT

V: TRBV4-2
size: NA
CDR3: ASSQAISLGTDTQY

V: TRBV28
size: NA
CDR3: ASSFETGTSGRAGTGETQY